A selection of T cell receptor beta chains follows, all from one sample in a study of T cell repertoires in cytomegalovirus infection. A single record per CDR3 protein comes from TCRdb applying MiXCR to the reads. This table holds approximately 180,000 distinct CDR3 sequences, about 20% found once. Input material: PBMCs. Receptors were obtained from a human donor in good health (CMV status not recorded). Some clones in this sample may be carry-over from other donors' samples. The CDR3 runs from the conserved cysteine through the conserved F or W.

v_gene,j_gene,CDR3aa
TRBV6-1,TRBJ2-3,CASSSLPDTQYF
TRBV28,TRBJ2-3,CASSLSRGGGYF
TRBV7-2,TRBJ2-7,CASRFGGTGAYEQYF
TRBV6-4,TRBJ2-1,CASSDSKEQFF
TRBV7-2,TRBJ2-6,CASSLGGLMFSGANVLTF
TRBV7-2,TRBJ2-7,CASRGEGLIEQYF
TRBV20-1,TRBJ2-7,CSARQRESSYEQYF
TRBV6-6,TRBJ1-6,CASTDRSNSPLHF
TRBV7-3,TRBJ1-1,CASSLTGDLNTEAFF
TRBV6-6,TRBJ2-5,CASSYPGYQETQYF
TRBV7-2,TRBJ2-5,CASTRGGGAQETQYF
TRBV7-9,TRBJ2-3,CASSSHWFTDTQYF
TRBV10-3,TRBJ1-1,CAISRLPSDTRATEAFF
TRBV6-6,TRBJ1-5,CASRPPGQYSNQPQHF
TRBV6-1,TRBJ2-1,CASSERSGGYNEQFF
TRBV7-9,TRBJ1-5,CASTNRGSGSNQPQHF
TRBV7-2,TRBJ2-7,CASSPTGTSGRFSYEQYF
TRBV5-3,TRBJ2-2,CASSSGTAGTGELFF
TRBV12-3/TRBV12-4,TRBJ2-7,CASSLAGGVEEQYF
TRBV7-2,TRBJ2-1,CASSLDRLGGEQFF
TRBV6-2/TRBV6-3,TRBJ2-3,CASSYPLHSGLAGGTDTQYF
TRBV20-1,TRBJ2-7,CSALRLGYEQYF
TRBV6-6,TRBJ1-2,CASRLGGRNYGYTF
TRBV15,TRBJ2-1,CATSREALRDNEQFF
TRBV20-1,TRBJ1-5,CSAQRGAVVQPQHF
TRBV14,TRBJ2-5,CASSPNFGGIQETQYF
TRBV4-1,TRBJ1-1,CASSQGWSAGMNTEAFF
TRBV12-3/TRBV12-4,TRBJ2-1,CASGEAGGKNEQFF
TRBV6-5,TRBJ1-1,CASLDRGGTEAFF
TRBV10-3,TRBJ1-1,CAISESGGVTEAFF
TRBV12-3/TRBV12-4,TRBJ2-5,CASSFSGTGQETQYF
TRBV4-1,TRBJ1-1,CASRPGQGTKNTEAFF
TRBV12-3/TRBV12-4,TRBJ1-1,CACSSQVNTEAFF
TRBV10-2,TRBJ1-2,CASSTPGDFNYGYTF
TRBV4-1,TRBJ2-7,CASSWGTAYEQYF
TRBV2,TRBJ2-7,CASLIPPGGEQYF
TRBV29-1,TRBJ1-2,CSVWDRAYGYTF
TRBV7-6,TRBJ2-2,CASSPSPGYPGTGELFF
TRBV6-6,TRBJ1-5,CASRKDNNQPQHF
TRBV19,TRBJ2-1,CASLGRIDNEQFF
TRBV18,TRBJ1-1,CASRQGMNTEAFF
TRBV6-6,TRBJ2-1,CASSYKRGGYNEQFF
TRBV29-1,TRBJ1-3,CSVVLLSDRRRGNTIYF
TRBV15,TRBJ2-3,CATSRHPKVSTDTQYF
TRBV7-9,TRBJ2-3,CASSLTGGRSTDTQYF
TRBV7-2,TRBJ2-3,CASSLGKEDTQYF
TRBV20-1,TRBJ2-5,CSAREGTPQETQYF
TRBV12-3/TRBV12-4,TRBJ2-2,CASRFWSDRGRKVGELFF
TRBV5-5,TRBJ2-7,CASSLSADKIYEQYF
TRBV25-1,TRBJ2-7,CASSVTSRNEQYF
TRBV7-9,TRBJ2-2,CASSPQQGRSGELFF
TRBV5-1,TRBJ2-7,CASSYGLAGGRSYEQYF
TRBV2,TRBJ2-3,CASSEISVIPRDRYF
TRBV7-6,TRBJ2-2,CASSPDRGRNGELFF
TRBV20-1,TRBJ1-4,CSASDTGGEKLFF